This record covers a single T cell receptor beta chain. Its antigen is not identified. The CDR3 runs 15 residues. Germline CDR1 is SEHNR and CDR2 is FQNEAQ (reference sequence). Unmatched junction bases numbered 1, after V lost 0 bases and J lost 2 bases. The data belong to a study of beta chain features in type 1 diabetes. Study-level results: In all four CD4+ subsets, TCRB CDR3 length was significantly, moderately reduced in type 1 diabetes. More deletions and fewer insertions at VDJ junctions were found in patients with type 1 diabetes. Compared with healthy donors, patients appeared to share more similar naive, central memory and regulatory TCRB repertoires.

Isolated RNA was reverse transcribed in full, so expressed TCRB transcripts were sequenced. Some clones are missing from TCRdb's copy, which holds only in-frame ones; the method was immunoSEQ multiplex PCR. The sample includes about 710,000 clones, about 14% of them seen just once. The sequencing sample was made of naive CD4+ T cells from blood. This chain connects TRBV7-9 to TRBJ1-5; TRBD1 matches at 7 bases. The receptor comes from a man younger than 30 with type 1 diabetes. Here the CDR3 reads CASSLAGTGNQPQHF. The CDR3 DNA reads TGTGCCAGCAGCTTAGCGGGGACAGGCAATCAGCCCCAGCATTTT. The full variable domain, rest sourced from reference TRBV7-9 and TRBJ1-5, is DTGVSQNPRHKITKRGQNVTFRCDPISEHNRLYWYRQTLGQGPEFLTYFQNEAQLEKSRLLSDRFSAERPKGSFSTLEIQRTEQGDSAMYLCASSLAGTGNQPQHFGDGTRLSIL.